This T cell receptor (beta chain) was sequenced for a study of blood T cell repertoires in COVID-19. Study details: The United States, Italy and Spain were the sources of the acute and convalescent COVID-19 samples. The analysed material was cDNA or gDNA that came from T cells, B-cell-depleted T cells, or PBMCs.

The CDR3 contains 15 residues. Germline CDR1 and CDR2: SQVTM and ANQGSEA. V gave up 0 bases and J gave up 4 bases, with 15 bases separating them. Assay: immunoSEQ multiplex PCR; the TCRdb copy retains only in-frame clones and omits some. Of approximately 140,000 clones listed, about four fifths were seen once; the top ten hold roughly 6.2%. Participants, roughly 18 to 90 years old, spanned approximately 25 US areas. In assigning cohorts, the study relied on participant-reported clinical history. The rearrangement links TRBV29-1 to TRBJ1-2, with a possible D match to TRBD1 (6 bases). The clonotype comes from a woman aged 45 to 65 who had been exposed to COVID-19. The sample taken for sequencing was PBMCs or T cells enriched from blood (not recorded which). CDR3 sequence reads: CSVEDQEQGGYGYTF. The CDR3 DNA reads as TGCAGCGTTGAAGATCAGGAACAGGGTGGCTATGGCTACACCTTC. Variable domain in full (rest from reference TRBV29-1 and TRBJ1-2): SAVISQKPSRDICQRGTSLTIQCQVDSQVTMMFWYRQQPGQSLTLIATANQGSEATYESGFVIDKFPISRPNLTFSTLTVSNMSPEDSSIYLCSVEDQEQGGYGYTFGSGTRLTVV.